Below, 5 T cell receptor beta chains from the same sample are listed, as sequenced in a study of CD8 T cells in Susac syndrome. Random hexamers were used to reverse transcribe about 0.5 to 1 ug of RNA. TCRdb analysed the immunoSEQ multiplex PCR reads with MiXCR anew, one entry per CDR3 protein. Of some 300,000 distinct CDR3 sequences listed, about 85% are singletons. Sequencing was performed on CD8+ T cells from PBMCs. These receptors all come from a human donor with multiple sclerosis.

This sequence joins TRBV7-8 and TRBJ2-3; D call uncertain. The germline gives CDR1 SGHVS, CDR2 FQNEAQ. Trimming pared 5 bases from V and 4 bases from J, leaving 19 bases between. This CDR3 has 16 amino acids. CDR3 sequence: CASSPLFSPPADTQYF. The CDR3 nucleotides are TGTGCCAGCAGCCCACTTTTCTCCCCACCGGCAGATACGCAGTATTTT.

The V call is TRBV25-1, the J call TRBJ2-7; TRBD1 aligns across 7 bases. V trimming: 3 bases; J trimming: 0 bases; junction bases outside the gene matches: 11. The germline CDR1 and CDR2 sequences are MGHDK and SYGVNS. This CDR3 is 17 amino acids long. For the CDR3, the DNA is TGTGCCAGCAGTGATCAAAATGACAGGGAAAACTCCTACGAGCAGTACTTC. It yields the protein CASSDQNDRENSYEQYF.

The chain links TRBV7-9 to TRBJ2-7, with TRBD2 identical over 7 bases. Germline V gene data show CDR1 as SEHNR and CDR2 as FQNEAQ (reference sequence). V was pared by 6 bases and J by 9 bases, with 14 bases of the junction left unmatched. The CDR3 spans 14 residues. The CDR3 nucleotides read TGTGCCAGCAGGGGTGCGCTAGCGGACCTGGGGCAGTACTTC. This encodes CASRGALADLGQYF.

The V and J genes are TRBV7-9 and TRBJ1-2; tentative D call: TRBD1 (5 bases). This CDR3 comprises 15 residues. Germline V gene lookup returns CDR1 SEHNR and CDR2 FQNEAQ (reference sequence). The germline V and J ends were trimmed by 1 base and 4 bases, with 13 bases remaining between them. The CDR3 loop reads CASSLDATASYGYTF. As DNA, the CDR3 is TGTGCCAGCAGCTTAGATGCGACAGCAAGCTATGGCTACACCTTC.

This clonotype showed up just once. The chain uses TRBV23-1 and TRBJ2-1, with TRBD2 matching 12 bases. TRBV23-1 carries the ORF label, with uncertain function. Trimming took 2 bases from V and 2 from J; bases not matched to a gene: 10. The CDR3 is made up of 19 amino acids. The CDR3 coding sequence is TGCGCCAGCAGTCAAAGACGGACTAGCGGGATGATCGCCTACAATGAGCAGTTCTTC. It yields the protein CASSQRRTSGMIAYNEQFF.